This T cell receptor (beta chain) was recovered during a study of T cell changes during pregnancy in multiple sclerosis. Produced via immunoSEQ multiplex PCR; TCRdb's table is partial and in-frame only. The data hold some 37,000 clones, with around 90% observed a single time. This clone was recorded only once. The source material was CD4+ T cells from peripheral blood mononuclear cells, sampled after pregnancy. This receptor was obtained from a female donor in good health, enrolled as a control in a pregnancy study.

CDR3 in amino acids: CASRLRQAGNTIYF. The DNA of the CDR3 is TGTGCCAGTAGACTTCGACAGGCTGGAAACACCATATATTTT. V gene TRBV19 combines with J gene TRBJ1-3; a possible D gene is TRBD1 (6 bases). Germline loops: CDR1 LNHDA, CDR2 SQIVND (reference sequence). Trimming shortened V by 6 bases and J by 2 bases, and 11 bases separated the two germline ends. CDR3 length: 14 residues.